A selection of T cell receptor beta chains follows, all from one sample in a study of blood T cell repertoires in COVID-19. The data were produced by immunoSEQ multiplex PCR, yet TCRdb's version contains in-frame clones alone and is incomplete. The data hold over 150,000 clones, with more than 70% observed a single time. The sample taken for sequencing was peripheral blood. These receptor sequences come from a woman in her 70s who had recovered from COVID-19. The CDR3 runs from the conserved cysteine through the conserved F or W. The D gene is left open where the match is weak. A clone size is listed for some rows: how often the clone was seen (once, few, many), or a class if it is expanded.

J gene: TRBJ2-7
V gene: TRBV7-2
D gene: TRBD2
clone size: .
CDR3 protein: CASSPGLASYEQYF
CDR3 DNA: TGTGCCAGCAGCCCGGGACTAGCCTCCTACGAGCAGTACTTC

J gene: TRBJ1-1
V gene: TRBV5-1
D gene: .
clone size: few
CDR3 protein: CASSLGRGGTEAFF
CDR3 DNA: TGCGCCAGCAGCTTGGGGCGGGGTGGGACTGAAGCTTTCTTT

J gene: TRBJ1-2
V gene: TRBV7-8
D gene: .
clone size: once
CDR3 protein: CASSLGRGGYGYTF
CDR3 DNA: TGTGCCAGCAGCTTAGGCCGAGGTGGCTATGGCTACACCTTC

J gene: TRBJ2-3
V gene: TRBV3-1/TRBV3-2
D gene: .
clone size: .
CDR3 protein: CASSTRDWGDRYF
CDR3 DNA: TGTGCCAGCAGCACCCGGGACTGGGGGGATCGGTATTTT

J gene: TRBJ2-2
V gene: TRBV11-2
D gene: .
clone size: .
CDR3 protein: CASSSRTANTGELFF
CDR3 DNA: TGTGCCAGCAGCTCCAGGACAGCAAACACCGGGGAGCTGTTTTTT

J gene: TRBJ1-2
V gene: TRBV9
D gene: TRBD1
clone size: .
CDR3 protein: CASSVGQGAGGYTF
CDR3 DNA: TGTGCCAGCAGCGTCGGACAGGGGGCAGGGGGCTACACCTTC

J gene: TRBJ2-5
V gene: TRBV5-4
D gene: TRBD2
clone size: .
CDR3 protein: CASSLGGVAGGNQETQYF
CDR3 DNA: TGTGCCAGCAGCTTGGGGGGGGTAGCGGGAGGAAACCAAGAGACCCAGTACTTC

J gene: TRBJ1-3
V gene: TRBV5-1
D gene: .
clone size: .
CDR3 protein: CASSPVAPGNTIYF
CDR3 DNA: TGCGCCAGCAGCCCAGTGGCGCCCGGGAACACCATATATTTT

J gene: TRBJ2-1
V gene: TRBV29-1
D gene: TRBD1
clone size: .
CDR3 protein: CSVERDRGYNEQFF
CDR3 DNA: TGCAGCGTTGAACGGGACAGGGGTTACAATGAGCAGTTCTTC

J gene: TRBJ2-1
V gene: TRBV7-8
D gene: TRBD2
clone size: few
CDR3 protein: CASTRAGGSYNEQFF
CDR3 DNA: TGTGCCAGCACCCGAGCGGGAGGTTCCTACAATGAGCAGTTCTTC

J gene: TRBJ2-2
V gene: TRBV7-2
D gene: TRBD2
clone size: .
CDR3 protein: CASRPGGSGRAGELFF
CDR3 DNA: TGTGCCAGCAGGCCGGGGGGTAGCGGGAGGGCCGGGGAGCTGTTTTTT

J gene: TRBJ1-5
V gene: TRBV7-8
D gene: TRBD1
clone size: .
CDR3 protein: CASSLTLTTGGSQHF
CDR3 DNA: TGTGCCAGCAGCTTAACCCTAACGACAGGGGGCTCCCAGCATTTT

J gene: TRBJ1-5
V gene: TRBV5-5
D gene: .
clone size: .
CDR3 protein: CASSLATEFNQPQHF
CDR3 DNA: TGTGCCAGCAGCTTGGCGACAGAATTTAATCAGCCCCAGCATTTT

J gene: TRBJ1-2
V gene: TRBV2
D gene: TRBD1
clone size: .
CDR3 protein: CASSEAGGWRGYTF
CDR3 DNA: TGTGCCAGCAGTGAGGCAGGGGGTTGGCGTGGCTACACCTTC

J gene: TRBJ1-5
V gene: TRBV7-9
D gene: .
clone size: many
CDR3 protein: CASSLEERPQHF
CDR3 DNA: TGTGCCAGCAGCTTAGAGGAGCGGCCCCAGCATTTT

J gene: TRBJ1-2
V gene: TRBV30
D gene: TRBD1
clone size: .
CDR3 protein: CAWSQGVYGYTF
CDR3 DNA: TGTGCCTGGAGTCAGGGGGTCTATGGCTACACCTTC

J gene: TRBJ1-2
V gene: TRBV19
D gene: TRBD1
clone size: .
CDR3 protein: CASTAPGTASNYGYTF
CDR3 DNA: TGTGCCAGTACCGCCCCTGGGACAGCCTCTAACTATGGCTACACCTTC

J gene: TRBJ1-5
V gene: TRBV5-1
D gene: .
clone size: .
CDR3 protein: CASSPRGGEPQHF
CDR3 DNA: TGCGCCAGCAGCCCCCGGGGGGGGGAGCCCCAGCATTTT

J gene: TRBJ2-1
V gene: TRBV3-1/TRBV3-2
D gene: TRBD2
clone size: .
CDR3 protein: CASSPRGSGGYNEQFF
CDR3 DNA: TGTGCCAGCAGCCCCCGGGGGAGCGGGGGATACAATGAGCAGTTCTTC

J gene: TRBJ2-3
V gene: TRBV7-2
D gene: .
clone size: .
CDR3 protein: CASSLVENTGTDTQYF
CDR3 DNA: TGTGCCAGCAGCTTAGTCGAGAACACAGGCACAGATACGCAGTATTTT

J gene: TRBJ1-4
V gene: TRBV3-1/TRBV3-2
D gene: .
clone size: .
CDR3 protein: CASSQGGATNEKLFF
CDR3 DNA: TGTGCCAGCAGCCAAGGGGGGGCAACTAATGAAAAACTGTTTTTT

J gene: TRBJ2-3
V gene: TRBV10-3
D gene: TRBD2
clone size: .
CDR3 protein: CATQGGLAGGHTDTQYF
CDR3 DNA: TGTGCCACCCAGGGCGGGCTAGCGGGGGGCCACACAGATACGCAGTATTTT

J gene: TRBJ1-1
V gene: TRBV19
D gene: .
clone size: .
CDR3 protein: CASSIFWHMNTEAFF
CDR3 DNA: TGTGCCAGTAGTATTTTTTGGCACATGAACACTGAAGCTTTCTTT

J gene: TRBJ2-7
V gene: TRBV5-1
D gene: .
clone size: .
CDR3 protein: CASSLEYGGGYEQYF
CDR3 DNA: TGCGCCAGCAGCTTGGAGTACGGGGGAGGCTACGAGCAGTACTTC

J gene: TRBJ1-6
V gene: TRBV7-7
D gene: .
clone size: .
CDR3 protein: CASGALNSPLHF
CDR3 DNA: TGTGCCAGCGGGGCCCTTAATTCACCCCTCCACTTT

J gene: TRBJ2-7
V gene: TRBV28
D gene: TRBD2
clone size: .
CDR3 protein: CASIPWGGRLYF
CDR3 DNA: TGTGCCAGCATCCCATGGGGGGGACGGTTGTACTTC

J gene: TRBJ2-7
V gene: TRBV18
D gene: .
clone size: .
CDR3 protein: CASSPSTGTYEQYF
CDR3 DNA: TGTGCCAGCTCACCCTCGACCGGGACCTACGAGCAGTACTTC

J gene: TRBJ2-1
V gene: TRBV6-6
D gene: .
clone size: .
CDR3 protein: CASSPRRYNEQFF
CDR3 DNA: TGTGCCAGCAGCCCCCGCCGGTACAATGAGCAGTTCTTC

J gene: TRBJ2-3
V gene: TRBV7-7
D gene: TRBD1
clone size: .
CDR3 protein: CASSPGQGRTDTQYF
CDR3 DNA: TGTGCTAGCAGCCCCGGACAGGGACGCACAGATACGCAGTATTTT

J gene: TRBJ1-1
V gene: TRBV5-4
D gene: TRBD1
clone size: .
CDR3 protein: CASSLAQGADTEAFF
CDR3 DNA: TGTGCCAGCAGCTTGGCCCAGGGGGCGGACACTGAAGCTTTCTTT

J gene: TRBJ2-5
V gene: TRBV7-2
D gene: .
clone size: many
CDR3 protein: CASSLQGQETQYF
CDR3 DNA: TGTGCCAGCAGCCTACAGGGCCAAGAGACCCAGTACTTC

J gene: TRBJ1-2
V gene: TRBV5-4
D gene: TRBD1
clone size: few
CDR3 protein: CASSLGDRDYGYTF
CDR3 DNA: TGTGCCAGCAGCTTGGGGGACAGGGATTATGGCTACACCTTC

J gene: TRBJ2-5
V gene: TRBV2
D gene: .
clone size: .
CDR3 protein: CASTKGQLQETQYF
CDR3 DNA: TGTGCCAGCACCAAAGGACAGTTACAAGAGACCCAGTACTTC

J gene: TRBJ2-2
V gene: TRBV9
D gene: .
clone size: .
CDR3 protein: CASSVLRKNTGELFF
CDR3 DNA: TGTGCCAGCAGCGTTTTGCGGAAGAACACCGGGGAGCTGTTTTTT

J gene: TRBJ1-3
V gene: TRBV5-4
D gene: .
clone size: .
CDR3 protein: CASSPGGSGNTIYF
CDR3 DNA: TGTGCCAGCAGCCCTGGGGGCAGTGGAAACACCATATATTTT

J gene: TRBJ2-5
V gene: TRBV3-1/TRBV3-2
D gene: TRBD2
clone size: .
CDR3 protein: CASSPPGGGPGETQYF
CDR3 DNA: TGTGCCAGCAGCCCCCCCGGGGGGGGGCCGGGAGAGACCCAGTACTTC

J gene: TRBJ1-5
V gene: TRBV6-4
D gene: TRBD1
clone size: once
CDR3 protein: CASNPTGAGQPQHF
CDR3 DNA: TGTGCCAGCAACCCGACAGGGGCGGGACAGCCCCAGCATTTT

J gene: TRBJ2-7
V gene: TRBV2
D gene: .
clone size: .
CDR3 protein: CAGFRGGRADEQYF
CDR3 DNA: TGTGCCGGCTTTAGGGGGGGCAGGGCGGACGAGCAGTACTTC

J gene: TRBJ1-4
V gene: TRBV4-1
D gene: TRBD1
clone size: once
CDR3 protein: CASSQGRDRGEGEKLFF
CDR3 DNA: TGCGCCAGCAGCCAAGGCCGGGACAGGGGAGAAGGTGAAAAACTGTTTTTT

J gene: TRBJ2-2
V gene: TRBV18
D gene: .
clone size: once
CDR3 protein: CASSPQGGTGELFF
CDR3 DNA: TGTGCCAGCTCACCTCAGGGGGGCACCGGGGAGCTGTTTTTT

J gene: TRBJ2-5
V gene: TRBV23-1
D gene: TRBD1
clone size: .
CDR3 protein: CASNDRGETQYF
CDR3 DNA: TGCGCCAGCAACGACAGGGGAGAGACCCAGTACTTC

J gene: TRBJ1-1
V gene: TRBV5-4
D gene: TRBD1
clone size: .
CDR3 protein: CASNAGTGNTEAFF
CDR3 DNA: TGTGCCAGCAACGCGGGGACAGGGAACACTGAAGCTTTCTTT

J gene: TRBJ2-3
V gene: TRBV15
D gene: .
clone size: .
CDR3 protein: CATSRDLSDTQYF
CDR3 DNA: TGTGCCACCAGCAGAGATCTTTCGGATACGCAGTATTTT

J gene: TRBJ1-1
V gene: TRBV5-1
D gene: .
clone size: .
CDR3 protein: CASSDSGNTEAFF
CDR3 DNA: TGCGCCAGCAGCGACTCGGGGAACACTGAAGCTTTCTTT

J gene: TRBJ1-2
V gene: TRBV18
D gene: .
clone size: .
CDR3 protein: CASSPGGWAGYTF
CDR3 DNA: TGTGCCAGCTCACCGGGGGGGTGGGCTGGCTACACCTTC

J gene: TRBJ2-1
V gene: TRBV5-5
D gene: .
clone size: .
CDR3 protein: CASSLGWPSYNEQFF
CDR3 DNA: TGTGCCAGCAGCTTGGGTTGGCCCTCCTACAATGAGCAGTTCTTC

J gene: TRBJ1-4
V gene: TRBV6-5
D gene: TRBD1
clone size: .
CDR3 protein: CASRRGQGIEKLFF
CDR3 DNA: TGTGCCAGCAGAAGGGGACAGGGGATTGAAAAACTGTTTTTT

J gene: TRBJ2-1
V gene: TRBV5-4
D gene: .
clone size: .
CDR3 protein: CASSPDRYNEQFF
CDR3 DNA: TGTGCCAGCAGCCCCGACAGGTACAATGAGCAGTTCTTC

J gene: TRBJ1-5
V gene: TRBV18
D gene: .
clone size: .
CDR3 protein: CASSPGGTNQPQHF
CDR3 DNA: TGTGCCAGCTCACCAGGGGGCACGAATCAGCCCCAGCATTTT

J gene: TRBJ2-7
V gene: TRBV29-1
D gene: TRBD1
clone size: .
CDR3 protein: CSTLTGAEQYF
CDR3 DNA: TGCAGCACCCTGACAGGGGCCGAGCAGTACTTC

J gene: TRBJ2-5
V gene: TRBV5-1
D gene: .
clone size: .
CDR3 protein: CASSLGGGRETQYF
CDR3 DNA: TGCGCCAGCAGCTTGGGGGGGGGCCGAGAGACCCAGTACTTC